The source of this T cell receptor (beta chain) is a study of identical twins. This clonotype was counted between two and nine times. TCRdb processed the 5' RACE reads anew with MiXCR; each CDR3 protein has one entry. The data show approximately 550,000 distinct CDR3 sequences, 20% to 25% seen once. This CDR3 is built from 14 residues. CDR1 and CDR2 (germline): MGHRA, YSYEKL. The V end was cut by 6 bases, the J end by 5 bases, with 14 bases between. These records were also assigned to another study, of yellow fever vaccine responses in identical twins.

Sequencing was carried out using CD4+ T cells sorted from blood. The source of this sequence is a woman aged 18-30 years in good health. The V and J genes are TRBV4-1 and TRBJ1-5; D gene unclear. CDR3 sequence: CASRAAGPHQPQHF. The CDR3, as DNA: TGCGCCAGCAGGGCCGCAGGCCCGCATCAGCCCCAGCATTTT.